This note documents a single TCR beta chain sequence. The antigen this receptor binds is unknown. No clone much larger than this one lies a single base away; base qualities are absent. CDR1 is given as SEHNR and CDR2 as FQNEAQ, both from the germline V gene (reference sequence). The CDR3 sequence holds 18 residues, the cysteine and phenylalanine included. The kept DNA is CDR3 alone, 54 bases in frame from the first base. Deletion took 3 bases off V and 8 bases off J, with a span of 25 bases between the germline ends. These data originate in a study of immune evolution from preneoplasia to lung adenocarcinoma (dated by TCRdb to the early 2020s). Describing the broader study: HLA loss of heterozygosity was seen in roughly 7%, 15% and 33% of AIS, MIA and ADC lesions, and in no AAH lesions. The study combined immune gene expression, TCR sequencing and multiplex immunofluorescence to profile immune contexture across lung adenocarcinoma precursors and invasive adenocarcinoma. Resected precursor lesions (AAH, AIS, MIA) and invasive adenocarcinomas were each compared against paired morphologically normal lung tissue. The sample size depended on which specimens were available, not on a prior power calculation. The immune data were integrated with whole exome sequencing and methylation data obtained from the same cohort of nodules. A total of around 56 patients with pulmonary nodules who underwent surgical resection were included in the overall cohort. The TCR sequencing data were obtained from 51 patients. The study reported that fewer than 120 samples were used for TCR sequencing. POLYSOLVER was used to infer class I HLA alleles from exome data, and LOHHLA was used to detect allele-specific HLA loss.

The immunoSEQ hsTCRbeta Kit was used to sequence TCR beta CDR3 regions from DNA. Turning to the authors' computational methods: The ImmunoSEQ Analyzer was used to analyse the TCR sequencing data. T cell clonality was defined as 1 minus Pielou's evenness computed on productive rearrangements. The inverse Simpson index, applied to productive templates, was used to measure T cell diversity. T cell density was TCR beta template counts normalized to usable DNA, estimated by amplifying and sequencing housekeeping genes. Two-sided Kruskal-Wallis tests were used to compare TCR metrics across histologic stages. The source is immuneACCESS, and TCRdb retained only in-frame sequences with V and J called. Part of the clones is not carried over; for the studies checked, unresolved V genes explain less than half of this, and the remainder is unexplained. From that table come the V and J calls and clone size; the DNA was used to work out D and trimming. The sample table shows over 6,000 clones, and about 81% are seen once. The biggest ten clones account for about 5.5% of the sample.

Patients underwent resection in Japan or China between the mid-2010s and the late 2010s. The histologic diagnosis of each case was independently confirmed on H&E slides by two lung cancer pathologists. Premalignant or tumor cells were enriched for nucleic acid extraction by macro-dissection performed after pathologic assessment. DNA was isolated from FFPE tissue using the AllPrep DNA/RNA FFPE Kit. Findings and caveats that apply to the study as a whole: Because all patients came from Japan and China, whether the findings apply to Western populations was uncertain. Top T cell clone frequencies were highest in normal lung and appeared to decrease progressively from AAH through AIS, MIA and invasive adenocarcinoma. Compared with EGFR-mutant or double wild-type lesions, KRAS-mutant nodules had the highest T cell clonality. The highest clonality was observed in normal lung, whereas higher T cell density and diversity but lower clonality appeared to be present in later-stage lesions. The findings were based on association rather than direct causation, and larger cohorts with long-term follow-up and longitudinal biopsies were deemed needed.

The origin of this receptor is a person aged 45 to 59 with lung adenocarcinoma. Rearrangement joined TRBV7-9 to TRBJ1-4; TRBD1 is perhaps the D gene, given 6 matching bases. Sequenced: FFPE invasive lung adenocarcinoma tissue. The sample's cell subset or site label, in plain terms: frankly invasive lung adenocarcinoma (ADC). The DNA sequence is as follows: TGTGCCAGCAGCTTCATTAACCCCTTCGTCCAGGGGTGGGAAAAACTGTTTTTT. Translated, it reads CASSFINPFVQGWEKLFF.